The rows below give T cell receptor beta chains drawn from one sample of a study of Graves' ophthalmopathy and Graves' hyperthyroidism. TCRdb re-derived calls from the multiplex PCR reads in MiXCR, one entry per CDR3 protein. The sample contains hundreds of thousands of distinct CDR3 sequences, about a fifth of which appear only once. Material for sequencing was peripheral blood. The receptors were gathered from a woman younger than 30 with stable Graves' hyperthyroidism. Some clones in this sample may be carry-over from other donors' samples. CDR3s include the opening cysteine and the closing phenylalanine or tryptophan. Fields, in order: clone size, J gene, V gene, D gene, CDR3 protein, CDR3 DNA. D genes are given only for firm matches. Clone sizes are given selectively: once, few, many, or a class where the clone is expanded.

clone_size: many; j_call: TRBJ1-5; v_call: TRBV10-3; d_call: -; cdr3_aa: CAIRAAGNSNQPQHF; cdr3_nt: TGTGCCATCAGGGCGGCAGGAAATAGCAATCAGCCCCAGCATTTT
clone_size: many; j_call: TRBJ2-5; v_call: TRBV28; d_call: -; cdr3_aa: CASSLVGALEHRQETQCF; cdr3_nt: TGTGCCAGCAGTTTAGTGGGGGCCCTCGAGCATAGACAAGAGACCCAGTGCTTC
clone_size: few; j_call: TRBJ1-2; v_call: TRBV12-3/TRBV12-4; d_call: TRBD1; cdr3_aa: CASSLGNRGVRGYTF; cdr3_nt: TGTGCCAGCAGTTTAGGCAACAGGGGGGTACGCGGCTACACCTTC
clone_size: many; j_call: TRBJ1-5; v_call: TRBV4-2; d_call: TRBD1; cdr3_aa: CASSQDRTPSNQPQHF; cdr3_nt: TGTGCCAGCAGCCAGGACAGGACCCCTAGCAATCAGCCCCAGCATTTT
clone_size: -; j_call: TRBJ2-2; v_call: TRBV6-2/TRBV6-3; d_call: -; cdr3_aa: CASSRPRELFF; cdr3_nt: TGTGCCAGCAGTAGACCAAGGGAGCTGTTTTTT
clone_size: many; j_call: TRBJ1-2; v_call: TRBV9; d_call: -; cdr3_aa: CASSVGTQANYGYTF; cdr3_nt: TGTGCCAGCAGCGTCGGGACTCAAGCTAACTATGGCTACACCTTC
clone_size: many; j_call: TRBJ2-7; v_call: TRBV28; d_call: -; cdr3_aa: CASNLPGRTYEQYF; cdr3_nt: TGTGCCAGCAACCTCCCGGGCCGAACCTACGAGCAGTACTTC
clone_size: many; j_call: TRBJ2-7; v_call: TRBV12-3/TRBV12-4; d_call: -; cdr3_aa: CASSLGTSYEQYF; cdr3_nt: TGTGCCAGCAGTTTGGGGACCTCCTACGAGCAGTACTTC
clone_size: many; j_call: TRBJ1-1; v_call: TRBV12-5; d_call: TRBD1; cdr3_aa: CASGLPQGAGDTEAFF; cdr3_nt: TGTGCTAGTGGTTTGCCCCAGGGGGCTGGAGACACTGAAGCTTTCTTT
clone_size: many; j_call: TRBJ2-7; v_call: TRBV20-1; d_call: TRBD2; cdr3_aa: CSANGGLAGAYEQYF; cdr3_nt: TGCAGTGCCAACGGGGGACTAGCGGGAGCCTACGAGCAGTACTTC
clone_size: many; j_call: TRBJ2-7; v_call: TRBV11-3; d_call: -; cdr3_aa: CASSLFETYEQYF; cdr3_nt: TGTGCCAGCAGCTTATTCGAAACCTACGAGCAGTACTTC
clone_size: many; j_call: TRBJ2-7; v_call: TRBV27; d_call: TRBD1; cdr3_aa: CASTRLRDSTVYEQYF; cdr3_nt: TGTGCCAGCACCCGCCTCCGGGACAGCACAGTCTACGAGCAGTACTTC
clone_size: many; j_call: TRBJ1-2; v_call: TRBV29-1; d_call: -; cdr3_aa: CSGSDGYGYTF; cdr3_nt: TGCAGCGGATCGGACGGCTATGGCTACACCTTC
clone_size: -; j_call: TRBJ1-5; v_call: TRBV10-2; d_call: -; cdr3_aa: CASSDAGHSNQPQHF; cdr3_nt: TGCGCCAGCAGTGATGCGGGACATAGCAATCAGCCCCAGCATTTT
clone_size: few; j_call: TRBJ2-7; v_call: TRBV12-3/TRBV12-4; d_call: TRBD2; cdr3_aa: CASSLIRGSGGYEQYF; cdr3_nt: TGTGCCAGCAGTTTAATTCGGGGGTCGGGAGGCTACGAGCAGTACTTC
clone_size: many; j_call: TRBJ1-6; v_call: TRBV20-1; d_call: TRBD1; cdr3_aa: CSAKTGDGRSYNSPLHF; cdr3_nt: TGCAGTGCTAAAACAGGGGACGGTCGGTCCTATAATTCACCCCTCCACTTT
clone_size: -; j_call: TRBJ2-5; v_call: TRBV7-9; d_call: TRBD1; cdr3_aa: CASSRGQTSQETQYF; cdr3_nt: TGTGCCAGCAGCAGGGGACAGACTTCGCAAGAGACCCAGTACTTC
clone_size: many; j_call: TRBJ2-2; v_call: TRBV5-6; d_call: TRBD1; cdr3_aa: CASSLPGTGNTGELFF; cdr3_nt: TGTGCCAGCAGTTTGCCCGGGACAGGGAACACCGGGGAGCTGTTTTTT
clone_size: -; j_call: TRBJ2-5; v_call: TRBV29-1; d_call: -; cdr3_aa: CSVRPLRGQETQYF; cdr3_nt: TGCAGCGTTCGGCCCCTCAGAGGCCAAGAGACCCAGTACTTC
clone_size: -; j_call: TRBJ1-3; v_call: TRBV27; d_call: -; cdr3_aa: CASRGLPSGNTIYF; cdr3_nt: TGTGCCAGCAGGGGACTGCCGTCTGGAAACACCATATATTTT
clone_size: many; j_call: TRBJ1-3; v_call: TRBV3-1; d_call: -; cdr3_aa: CASEGSTTRGNTIYF; cdr3_nt: TGTGCCAGCGAGGGGTCAACGACCCGTGGAAACACCATATATTTT
clone_size: many; j_call: TRBJ2-2; v_call: TRBV6-1; d_call: -; cdr3_aa: CASSPPGGGGELFF; cdr3_nt: TGTGCCAGCAGCCCTCCGGGGGGCGGCGGGGAGCTGTTTTTT
clone_size: many; j_call: TRBJ2-7; v_call: TRBV10-1; d_call: -; cdr3_aa: CASSESMVSYEQYF; cdr3_nt: TGCGCCAGCAGTGAGTCGATGGTTAGCTACGAGCAGTACTTC
clone_size: many; j_call: TRBJ1-6; v_call: TRBV27; d_call: -; cdr3_aa: CASSASSYNSPLHF; cdr3_nt: TGTGCCAGCAGCGCTAGCTCCTATAATTCACCCCTCCACTTT
clone_size: -; j_call: TRBJ2-7; v_call: TRBV11-2; d_call: -; cdr3_aa: CASSPLGRASSYEQYF; cdr3_nt: TGTGCCAGCAGCCCCCTTGGTCGGGCGAGCTCCTACGAGCAGTACTTC
clone_size: many; j_call: TRBJ2-6; v_call: TRBV11-1; d_call: -; cdr3_aa: CASSLGLFGFSGANVLTF; cdr3_nt: TGTGCCAGCAGCTTAGGACTCTTTGGGTTCTCTGGGGCCAACGTCCTGACTTTC
clone_size: many; j_call: TRBJ2-7; v_call: TRBV15; d_call: TRBD2; cdr3_aa: CATSREAGGPTYEQYF; cdr3_nt: TGTGCCACCAGCAGAGAAGCGGGAGGCCCGACCTACGAGCAGTACTTC
clone_size: -; j_call: TRBJ2-7; v_call: TRBV28; d_call: -; cdr3_aa: CASSSPQGAYEQYF; cdr3_nt: TGTGCCAGCAGTTCCCCTCAAGGGGCCTACGAGCAGTACTTC
clone_size: -; j_call: TRBJ1-1; v_call: TRBV28; d_call: TRBD1; cdr3_aa: CASNQGARTEAFF; cdr3_nt: TGTGCCAGCAACCAGGGGGCGCGGACTGAAGCTTTCTTT
clone_size: many; j_call: TRBJ2-4; v_call: TRBV15; d_call: -; cdr3_aa: CATSRSGDIKYF; cdr3_nt: TGTGCCACCAGCAGGTCAGGGGACATTAAGTACTTC
clone_size: -; j_call: TRBJ2-5; v_call: TRBV12-3/TRBV12-4; d_call: TRBD1; cdr3_aa: CASSHWTGGVSQETQYF; cdr3_nt: TGTGCCAGCAGTCATTGGACAGGGGGTGTGAGTCAAGAGACCCAGTACTTC
clone_size: many; j_call: TRBJ1-1; v_call: TRBV19; d_call: TRBD1; cdr3_aa: CASSITGTVNTEAFF; cdr3_nt: TGTGCCAGTAGTATTACCGGGACAGTAAACACTGAAGCTTTCTTT
clone_size: -; j_call: TRBJ1-1; v_call: TRBV18; d_call: TRBD1; cdr3_aa: CASSQLGTARNTEAFF; cdr3_nt: TGTGCCAGCTCACAACTAGGGACAGCACGGAACACTGAAGCTTTCTTT
clone_size: many; j_call: TRBJ2-5; v_call: TRBV4-2; d_call: -; cdr3_aa: CASSPQGRQTQYF; cdr3_nt: TGTGCCAGCAGCCCCCAGGGAAGGCAGACCCAGTACTTC
clone_size: many; j_call: TRBJ1-5; v_call: TRBV12-3/TRBV12-4; d_call: -; cdr3_aa: CASSLNRVVDQPQHF; cdr3_nt: TGTGCCAGCAGTTTAAACAGGGTGGTTGATCAGCCCCAGCATTTT
clone_size: few; j_call: TRBJ1-2; v_call: TRBV5-1; d_call: TRBD1; cdr3_aa: CASSLGQGVPYGYTF; cdr3_nt: TGCGCCAGCAGCTTGGGACAGGGGGTCCCCTATGGCTACACCTTC
clone_size: few; j_call: TRBJ2-7; v_call: TRBV6-1; d_call: -; cdr3_aa: CASFGLGGAESGQYF; cdr3_nt: TGTGCCAGCTTTGGGCTGGGGGGAGCGGAGTCCGGGCAGTACTTC
clone_size: many; j_call: TRBJ2-3; v_call: TRBV12-3/TRBV12-4; d_call: TRBD1; cdr3_aa: CASSLPQGAGDTQYF; cdr3_nt: TGTGCCAGCAGTTTGCCCCAGGGGGCGGGAGATACGCAGTATTTT
clone_size: -; j_call: TRBJ1-2; v_call: TRBV4-1; d_call: TRBD1; cdr3_aa: CASSPQGAPGYTF; cdr3_nt: TGCGCCAGCAGCCCCCAGGGGGCGCCGGGCTACACCTTC
clone_size: few; j_call: TRBJ2-6; v_call: TRBV5-1; d_call: -; cdr3_aa: CASSLSPRTVRSGANVLTF; cdr3_nt: TGCGCCAGCAGCTTATCCCCACGGACAGTTCGCTCTGGGGCCAACGTCCTGACTTTC
clone_size: few; j_call: TRBJ1-2; v_call: TRBV6-1; d_call: -; cdr3_aa: CASSEVGGSGYTF; cdr3_nt: TGTGCCAGCAGTGAAGTTGGGGGCTCTGGCTACACCTTC
clone_size: -; j_call: TRBJ1-1; v_call: TRBV6-1; d_call: TRBD1; cdr3_aa: CASSVRGYTEAFF; cdr3_nt: TGTGCCAGCAGTGTCAGGGGGTACACTGAAGCTTTCTTT
clone_size: many; j_call: TRBJ1-2; v_call: TRBV12-3/TRBV12-4; d_call: TRBD1; cdr3_aa: CASSNRNDRGGYGYTF; cdr3_nt: TGTGCCAGCAGCAATAGGAATGACAGGGGGGGTTATGGCTACACCTTC
clone_size: many; j_call: TRBJ1-2; v_call: TRBV12-3/TRBV12-4; d_call: TRBD1; cdr3_aa: CASSHPGTGEFYGYTF; cdr3_nt: TGTGCCAGCAGCCATCCCGGGACAGGGGAATTTTACGGCTACACCTTC
clone_size: -; j_call: TRBJ1-5; v_call: TRBV19; d_call: -; cdr3_aa: CASSIHANQPQHF; cdr3_nt: TGTGCCAGTAGTATACATGCGAACCAGCCCCAGCATTTT
clone_size: once; j_call: TRBJ1-2; v_call: TRBV27; d_call: -; cdr3_aa: CASREGDMGYTF; cdr3_nt: TGTGCCAGCAGAGAAGGGGACATGGGCTACACCTTC
clone_size: -; j_call: TRBJ2-2; v_call: TRBV7-2; d_call: -; cdr3_aa: CASSLAGGGKGTGELFF; cdr3_nt: TGTGCCAGCAGCTTAGCGGGAGGGGGCAAGGGAACCGGGGAGCTGTTTTTT
clone_size: many; j_call: TRBJ1-1; v_call: TRBV10-3; d_call: -; cdr3_aa: CAISQGGRNTEAFF; cdr3_nt: TGTGCCATCTCCCAAGGTGGGCGGAACACTGAAGCTTTCTTT
clone_size: many; j_call: TRBJ2-7; v_call: TRBV30; d_call: -; cdr3_aa: CASPGPNRYEQYF; cdr3_nt: TGTGCCTCGCCGGGGCCTAACCGCTACGAGCAGTACTTC
clone_size: -; j_call: TRBJ1-2; v_call: TRBV7-2; d_call: TRBD1; cdr3_aa: CASSLARGSYGYTF; cdr3_nt: TGTGCCAGCAGCCTTGCCAGGGGGTCCTATGGCTACACCTTC
clone_size: many; j_call: TRBJ2-5; v_call: TRBV10-2; d_call: -; cdr3_aa: CASRRGKETQYF; cdr3_nt: TGCGCCAGCAGAAGGGGGAAGGAGACCCAGTACTTC
clone_size: many; j_call: TRBJ1-2; v_call: TRBV10-3; d_call: -; cdr3_aa: CAISDTGQNYGYTF; cdr3_nt: TGTGCCATCAGTGACACGGGCCAAAACTATGGCTACACCTTC
clone_size: -; j_call: TRBJ2-5; v_call: TRBV6-1; d_call: TRBD1; cdr3_aa: CASRTGQNQETQYF; cdr3_nt: TGTGCCAGCCGGACAGGACAGAACCAAGAGACCCAGTACTTC
clone_size: few; j_call: TRBJ2-7; v_call: TRBV10-2; d_call: -; cdr3_aa: CASCDPGAYEQYF; cdr3_nt: TGCGCCAGCTGCGACCCGGGAGCCTACGAGCAGTACTTC
clone_size: many; j_call: TRBJ2-7; v_call: TRBV4-1; d_call: -; cdr3_aa: CASSQSGQVSYEQYF; cdr3_nt: TGCGCCAGCAGCCAATCGGGACAAGTCTCCTACGAGCAGTACTTC
clone_size: many; j_call: TRBJ2-5; v_call: TRBV12-3/TRBV12-4; d_call: TRBD1; cdr3_aa: CASTTGGPETQYF; cdr3_nt: TGTGCCAGCACTACAGGGGGCCCAGAGACCCAGTACTTC
clone_size: many; j_call: TRBJ2-7; v_call: TRBV28; d_call: -; cdr3_aa: CASSQRDIRRYEQYF; cdr3_nt: TGTGCCAGCAGCCAGCGGGACATAAGGCGGTACGAGCAGTACTTC
clone_size: many; j_call: TRBJ2-7; v_call: TRBV5-1; d_call: -; cdr3_aa: CASSLMGQGYEQYF; cdr3_nt: TGCGCCAGCAGCTTGATGGGTCAGGGATACGAGCAGTACTTC
clone_size: -; j_call: TRBJ1-6; v_call: TRBV12-3/TRBV12-4; d_call: TRBD1; cdr3_aa: CASSLATGTGTSPLHF; cdr3_nt: TGTGCCAGCAGTTTAGCGACCGGGACAGGGACTTCACCCCTCCACTTT
clone_size: -; j_call: TRBJ1-1; v_call: TRBV5-1; d_call: -; cdr3_aa: CASSLGPYEAFF; cdr3_nt: TGCGCCAGCAGCCTCGGACCCTATGAAGCTTTCTTT